A single sample is the source of the 32 T cell receptor beta chains below, sequenced in a study of ipilimumab plus nivolumab after autologous stem cell transplantation. TCRdb's table, derived via immunoSEQ multiplex PCR, lists solely in-frame clones and lacks some. The sample records 1,500 to 2,000 clones, around 81% being singletons. The starting material was PBMCs, obtained in a trial of ipilimumab plus nivolumab as post-transplant consolidation. These TCRs come from a female donor with multiple myeloma.

This clone came up once. This sequence joins TRBV5-6 and TRBJ2-1, with 9 bases identical to TRBD1. Looked up from germline, CDR1 is SGHDT and CDR2 is YYEEEE. After removal of 0 bases from V and 4 bases from J, the junction contained 11 bases not matched to a gene. The CDR3 loop spans 18 amino acids. The CDR3 DNA follows: TGTGCCAGCAGCTTGGTGGCCGCCTGGGACAGGGTTTACAATGAGCAGTTCTTC. It yields the protein CASSLVAAWDRVYNEQFF.

The chain couples TRBV9 to TRBJ2-1, with D possibly being TRBD2 (6 bases). Germline V gives CDR1 SGDLS, CDR2 YYNGEE. CDR3 size: 15 residues. Deletions cut 6 bases from V and 0 bases from J, with 13 bases between. The CDR3: CASTGSGPSYNEQFF. Here the CDR3 DNA reads TGTGCCAGCACCGGGAGCGGTCCCTCCTACAATGAGCAGTTCTTC.

This chain uses TRBV9 with TRBJ2-1; D may match TRBD1 or TRBD2 (5 bases each). Germline V gene data show CDR1 as SGDLS and CDR2 as YYNGEE. V lost 2 bases and J 5 bases, leaving 8 bases between the germline ends. The CDR3 contains 13 residues. CDR3 in amino acids: CASSVGRNNEQFF. CDR3 in DNA: TGTGCCAGCAGCGTGGGACGTAACAATGAGCAGTTCTTC.

In its sample, this clone was seen a few times. The chain recombines TRBV28 with TRBJ1-3, with 8 bases that match TRBD1. The CDR3 is made up of 12 amino acids. Germline trimming cut 2 bases from V and 11 bases from J; bases unmatched to any gene: 2. From germline, CDR1 is MDHEN and CDR2 SYDVKM. The CDR3 DNA reads TGTGCCAGCAGTTTAGAGACAGGGGCCATATATTTT. This sequence encodes CASSLETGAIYF.

V usage is TRBV6-1 and J usage is TRBJ1-5; 9 bases agree with TRBD1. Trimming cost V 3 bases and J 7 bases; bases outside gene matches: 4. CDR1 and CDR2 (germline): MNHNS, SASEGT. The CDR3 runs 14 residues. CDR3 coding DNA: TGTGCCAGCAGTGATTACAGGGGGCAACAGCCCCAGCATTTT. Its translation: CASSDYRGQQPQHF.

For the CDR3, the DNA is TGTGCCAGCACGCCTCTCATGTTAGCGGCAAATGAGCAGTTCTTC. Amino acid sequence: CASTPLMLAANEQFF. V and J are TRBV2 and TRBJ2-1, with D perhaps matching TRBD2 (6 bases). The CDR3 covers 15 residues. Germline V gene lookup returns CDR1 SNHLY and CDR2 FYNNEI. The ends were cut back, 7 bases at V and 7 bases at J, with 20 bases in the middle.

The chain links TRBV9 to TRBJ2-7; TRBD2 is a possible D gene (5 bases). This CDR3 region has 13 residues. The V end was cut by 4 bases, the J end by 5 bases, with 13 bases between. The V gene's germline CDR1 is SGDLS and CDR2 YYNGEE. Here the CDR3 DNA reads TGTGCCAGCAGCCAACTGGGCGGGCACGAGCAGTACTTC. It is translated as CASSQLGGHEQYF.

V is TRBV7-9 and J is TRBJ2-7; D is unresolved. Looked up from germline, CDR1 is SEHNR and CDR2 is FQNEAQ (reference sequence). The CDR3 totals 12 residues. Trimming stripped 2 bases from V and 6 bases from J, with 8 bases between. CDR3 sequence reads: CASSLTVAEQYF. The CDR3 region has the DNA TGTGCCAGCAGCTTAACCGTGGCCGAGCAGTACTTC.

Here the CDR3 reads CASRKGLENTGELFF. The CDR3 DNA follows: TGTGCCAGTAGGAAAGGACTCGAGAACACCGGGGAGCTGTTTTTT. The rearrangement uses TRBV19 and TRBJ2-2; D is perhaps TRBD2 (5 bases). Germline CDR1 is LNHDA and CDR2 is SQIVND (reference sequence). Deletions cut 6 bases from V and 1 base from J, with 12 bases between. The CDR3 consists of 15 residues.

This sequence joins TRBV5-6 and TRBJ2-6; D uncertain. V lost 0 bases, J lost 0 bases, and 4 bases lay in between. The CDR3 is 15 residues long. The germline CDR1 and CDR2 sequences are SGHDT and YYEEEE. The CDR3 bases are TGTGCCAGCAGCTTGGGGGGCTCTGGGGCCAACGTCCTGACTTTC. It yields the protein CASSLGGSGANVLTF.

The V and J genes are TRBV19 and TRBJ2-1; D is uncertain. This CDR3 is built from 12 residues. Germline V gene sequence: CDR1 LNHDA, CDR2 SQIVND (reference sequence). Trimming took 3 bases from V and 7 from J, leaving 7 bases between them. The chain's CDR3 is CASSIGPNEQFF. In nucleotides, the CDR3 is TGTGCCAGTAGTATCGGACCAAATGAGCAGTTCTTC.

With respect to this clone: This may be a read error, as it is one base from a much larger clone. The rearrangement uses TRBV4-2 and TRBJ1-3; TRBD1 matches at 8 bases. V shed 4 bases, J shed 2 bases, and the junction held 10 bases outside the gene matches. Germline CDR1 reads LGHNA; CDR2 reads YNFKEQ. The CDR3 runs 17 residues. This CDR3 is CASSPGTGWGPGNTIYF. In nucleotides, the CDR3 is TGTGCCAGCAGCCCAGGGACAGGTTGGGGCCCTGGAAACACCATATATTTT.

J is TRBJ1-5 and V is TRBV18; D gene uncertain. The CDR3 totals 13 residues. The germline V gene encodes CDR1 KGHSH and CDR2 LQKENI. Trimming removed 4 bases at V and 3 bases at J, with 7 bases between. CDR3 loop: CASSRQYNQPQHF. The CDR3, as DNA: TGTGCCAGCTCACGGCAGTACAATCAGCCCCAGCATTTT.

In this sample, this clone turned up once. J is TRBJ1-1 and V is TRBV7-9; D uncertain. Germline loops: CDR1 SEHNR, CDR2 FQNEAQ (reference sequence). V was trimmed by 3 bases and J by 5 bases, leaving 13 bases between them. CDR3 size: 14 residues. CDR3 region: CASSLVVSGTEAFF. DNA of the CDR3: TGTGCCAGCAGCTTGGTTGTGAGCGGGACTGAAGCTTTCTTT.

This clone occurred once. The genes are TRBV6-1 and TRBJ1-1; 8 bases fit TRBD1. The CDR3 is made up of 14 amino acids. With 6 bases clipped from V and 6 bases from J, the junction kept 9 bases outside the gene matches. Germline V CDR1 and CDR2: MNHNS, SASEGT. The CDR3 coding sequence is TGTGCCAGCAGGGCCCCAGGGGGCAGGGCTGAAGCTTTCTTT. Encoded protein: CASRAPGGRAEAFF.

The chain links TRBV19 to TRBJ1-1; D call uncertain. This CDR3 comprises 13 residues. CDR1 and CDR2 (germline): LNHDA, SQIVND (reference sequence). With 5 bases removed from V and 1 base from J, the gap between germline ends came to 8 bases. The CDR3: CASSWSTNTEAFF. CDR3 sequence (DNA): TGTGCCAGTAGTTGGTCTACGAACACTGAAGCTTTCTTT.

The chain carries TRBV7-8 and TRBJ1-6; D remains ambiguous. The CDR3 sequence is 14 residues long. With 0 bases removed from V and 9 bases from J, the gap between germline ends came to 9 bases. Germline loops: CDR1 SGHVS, CDR2 FQNEAQ. The CDR3, as DNA: TGTGCCAGCAGCTTAGCGTCGGCAGGTTCACCCCTCCACTTT. The encoded protein is CASSLASAGSPLHF.

The CDR3 spells CASSGHREYTEAFF. The DNA for the CDR3 is TGTGCCAGTAGTGGACACAGGGAGTACACTGAAGCTTTCTTT. The chain couples TRBV19 to TRBJ1-1; perhaps TRBD1 as D (6 bases). Trimming pared 5 bases from V and 3 bases from J, leaving 13 bases between. CDR1 and CDR2 from the germline V gene are LNHDA and SQIVND (reference sequence). This CDR3 has 14 residues. Full variable domain (rest looked up from reference TRBV19 and TRBJ1-1): DGGITQSPKYLFRKEGQNVTLSCEQNLNHDAMYWYRQDPGQGLRLIYYSQIVNDFQKGDIAEGYSVSREKKESFPLTVTSAQKNPTAFYLCASSGHREYTEAFFGQGTRLTVV.

This rearrangement joins TRBV7-9 to TRBJ2-5; 12 bases map to TRBD2. Germline V lookup: CDR1 SEHNR, CDR2 FQNEAQ (reference sequence). V was clipped by 4 bases and J by 4 bases; unmatched bases: 4. The CDR3 length is 15 residues. The CDR3 coding sequence is TGTGCCAGCAGCTCCCTAGCGGGAGGGGGAGAGACCCAGTACTTC. Residues: CASSSLAGGGETQYF. The variable domain in full, completed from reference TRBV7-9 and TRBJ2-5, reads DTGVSQNPRHKITKRGQNVTFRCDPISEHNRLYWYRQTLGQGPEFLTYFQNEAQLEKSRLLSDRFSAERPKGSFSTLEIQRTEQGDSAMYLCASSSLAGGGETQYFGPGTRLLVL.

The genes are TRBV7-9 and TRBJ2-7; D may correspond to TRBD1 or TRBD2 (6 bases each). The CDR3 runs to 15 residues. Germline CDR1 is SEHNR and CDR2 is FQNEAQ (reference sequence). Trimming shortened V by 3 bases and J by 0 bases, and 12 bases separated the two germline ends. CDR3 in DNA: TGTGCCAGCAGCTTCGGGGGACACCTCTCCTACGAGCAGTACTTC. As protein: CASSFGGHLSYEQYF.

The chain has TRBV19 and TRBJ1-1; no reliable D call. The CDR3 has 14 residues. V dropped 6 bases and J dropped 4 bases, with 15 bases sitting between them. Germline V gene sequence: CDR1 LNHDA, CDR2 SQIVND (reference sequence). CDR3 region: CASRPEFRITEAFF. CDR3 bases: TGTGCCAGTAGACCCGAGTTTCGGATCACTGAAGCTTTCTTT.

This clone was detected once. CDR3 sequence (DNA): TGTGCCTGGAGTGTATCAGACAGGGATCGTTGTGAGCAGTTCTTC. Its protein product is CAWSVSDRDRCEQFF. This rearrangement joins TRBV30 to TRBJ2-1, with 7 bases that match TRBD1. The CDR3 is 15 residues long. In germline, CDR1 is GTSNPN, CDR2 SVGIG (reference sequence). With V trimmed by 0 bases and J by 9 bases, 11 bases remained unmatched. Combining the CDR3 with reference TRBV30 and TRBJ2-1 gives the whole variable domain SQTIHQWPATLVQPVGSPLSLECTVEGTSNPNLYWYRQAAGRGLQLLFYSVGIGQISSEVPQNLSASRPQDRQFILSSKKLLLSDSGFYLCAWSVSDRDRCEQFFGPGTRLTVL.

This clone was recorded a few times. The chain recombines TRBV11-2 with TRBJ2-2; D is unclear. The germline V gene has CDR1 SGHAT and CDR2 FQNNGV. Between the trimmed V and J ends, which lost 4 bases and 2 bases, there was a span of 8 bases. CDR3 length: 14 residues. The CDR3 loop is CASSYGINTGELFF. Written as DNA, the CDR3 is TGTGCCAGCAGCTACGGAATAAACACCGGGGAGCTGTTTTTT. The full variable domain, its missing parts supplied by reference TRBV11-2 and TRBJ2-2, is EAGVAQSPRYKIIEKRQSVAFWCNPISGHATLYWYQQILGQGPKLLIQFQNNGVVDDSQLPKDRFSAERLKGVDSTLKIQPAKLEDSAVYLCASSYGINTGELFFGEGSRLTVL.

This sequence joins TRBV5-1 and TRBJ2-5; TRBD2 agrees at 8 bases. There are 15 residues in the CDR3. The V gene end was trimmed by 6 bases and the J gene end by 1 base; junction bases not matched to a gene: 8. From germline, CDR1 is SGHRS and CDR2 YFSETQ. The CDR3 DNA follows: TGCGCCAGCACCCCTTCGCTAGCGGGCCAAGAGACCCAGTACTTC. Translated, it gives CASTPSLAGQETQYF.

The chain links TRBV27 to TRBJ1-2; no clear D. CDR3 length: 14 residues. Germline CDR1 MNHEY, CDR2 SMNVEV (reference sequence). The V end lost 2 bases, the J end lost 1 base, and 8 bases lay between the germline ends. CDR3 nucleotides: TGTGCCAGCAGTTTAGGAGGGAATAACTATGGCTACACCTTC. Translation: CASSLGGNNYGYTF.

V gene TRBV30 combines with J gene TRBJ1-1; D perhaps matches TRBD1 (6 bases). Germline V gene sequence: CDR1 GTSNPN, CDR2 SVGIG (reference sequence). The CDR3 spans 14 residues. The V gene lost 5 bases and the J gene lost 1 base, with 14 bases spanning the gap. The CDR3 bases are TGTGCCTGGGGAGGGGGGCTCTGGAACACTGAAGCTTTCTTT. Residues: CAWGGGLWNTEAFF.

This clone was recorded once. This CDR3 reads CASSLDRGSYEQYF. The CDR3, as DNA: TGTGCCAGCAGCCTGGACAGGGGCTCCTACGAGCAGTACTTC. V gene TRBV6-1 combines with J gene TRBJ2-7; 9 nucleotides agree with TRBD1. The junction had 3 bases not matched to a gene; V was cut back by 6 bases and J by 0 bases. In germline, CDR1 is MNHNS, CDR2 SASEGT. The CDR3 has 14 amino acids.

This rearrangement joins TRBV7-5 to TRBJ2-7. TRBV7-5 is listed as a pseudogene. The length of the CDR3 is 13 residues. The CDR3 DNA is TGTGCCAGCAGCCTAGGGTGGGGTGCTGAGCAGTACTTC. This translates into CASSLGWGAEQYF.

In DNA form, the CDR3 reads TGTGCCAGCAGCTTGTCGGGAGGGTCCGGCACTGAAGCTTTCTTT. Protein product: CASSLSGGSGTEAFF. V is TRBV5-5 and J is TRBJ1-1; D unresolved. Germline V gene data show CDR1 as SGHKS and CDR2 as YYEKEE (reference sequence). Trimming shortened V by 1 base and J by 4 bases, and 14 bases separated the two germline ends. The CDR3 is made up of 15 amino acids. Based on the CDR3 plus reference TRBV5-5 and TRBJ1-1, the full variable domain is DAGVTQSPTHLIKTRGQQVTLRCSPISGHKSVSWYQQVLGQGPQFIFQYYEKEERGRGNFPDRFSARQFPNYSSELNVNALLLGDSALYLCASSLSGGSGTEAFFGQGTRLTVV.

The CDR3 region has the DNA TGTGCCAGCAGCCTATTGACCCGAACCTACGAGCAGTACTTC. Encoded protein: CASSLLTRTYEQYF. The chain is built from TRBV27 and TRBJ2-5, with unresolved D. The closer fit of TRBJ2-7 to the DNA end suggests the J call may be wrong. CDR1 and CDR2 (germline): MNHEY, SMNVEV (reference sequence). This CDR3 is 14 amino acids long.

The chain carries TRBV18 and TRBJ1-1, with D uncertain. The CDR3 runs 13 residues. CDR1 is KGHSH and CDR2 is LQKENI in the germline V gene. Between the trimmed V and J ends, which lost 3 bases and 4 bases, there was a span of 9 bases. In DNA, the CDR3 is TGTGCCAGCTCACCTCCGGAGGCCACTGAAGCTTTCTTT. It specifies CASSPPEATEAFF. Using reference TRBV18 and TRBJ1-1 for the parts outside the CDR3, the full variable domain is NAGVMQNPRHLVRRRGQEARLRCSPMKGHSHVYWYRQLPEEGLKFMVYLQKENIIDESGMPKERFSAEFPKEGPSILRIQQVVRGDSAAYFCASSPPEATEAFFGQGTRLTVV.

This clone has only one observation. The chain uses TRBV27 and TRBJ2-5, with a possible D match to TRBD1 (5 bases). From germline, CDR1 is MNHEY and CDR2 SMNVEV (reference sequence). V was shortened by 2 bases and J by 2 bases, with 12 bases between the two germline ends. The CDR3 spans 15 residues. The CDR3 nucleotides read TGTGCCAGCAGTTTAACCAGACAGATACAAGAGACCCAGTACTTC. Translating gives CASSLTRQIQETQYF.